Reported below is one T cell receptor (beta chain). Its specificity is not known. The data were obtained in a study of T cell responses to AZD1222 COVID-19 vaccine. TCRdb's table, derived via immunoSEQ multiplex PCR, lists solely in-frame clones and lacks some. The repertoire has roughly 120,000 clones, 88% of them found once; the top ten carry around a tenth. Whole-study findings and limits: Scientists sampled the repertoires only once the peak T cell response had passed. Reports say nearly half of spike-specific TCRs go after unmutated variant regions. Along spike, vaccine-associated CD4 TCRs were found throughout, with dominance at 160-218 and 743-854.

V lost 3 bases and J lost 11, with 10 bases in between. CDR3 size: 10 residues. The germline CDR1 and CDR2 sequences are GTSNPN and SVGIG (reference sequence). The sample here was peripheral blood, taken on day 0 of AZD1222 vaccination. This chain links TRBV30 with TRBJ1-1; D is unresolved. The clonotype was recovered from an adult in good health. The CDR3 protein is CAWRGTGAFF. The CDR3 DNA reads TGTGCCTGGAGAGGAACGGGGGCTTTCTTT.